These 29 T cell receptor beta chains were all obtained from the same sample, sequenced in a study of CD8+ T cells in alopecia areata. Reverse transcribed after extraction, RNA yielded cDNA as the sequencing template. The table came from immunoSEQ multiplex PCR; TCRdb's copy has only in-frame clones and leaves some out. The sample carries 80,000 to 95,000 clones, 40% to 50% recorded once. Treatment given: oral pan-JAK inhibitor, 5-10 mg twice daily. The input for sequencing was CD8+ T cells sorted from blood, taken at week 24, from a patient treated with tofacitinib. All receptors derive from a human donor with alopecia areata.

This clone was counted only a few times. This CDR3 is CASSQGANEQFF. The CDR3 coding sequence is TGCGCCAGCAGCCAGGGAGCCAATGAGCAGTTCTTC. The J gene is TRBJ2-1, the V gene TRBV4-1; perhaps TRBD2 as D (5 bases). CDR1 is MGHRA, CDR2 YSYEKL, per germline. This CDR3 contains 12 residues. Trimming removed 3 bases at V and 6 bases at J, with 6 bases between.

The chain couples TRBV19 to TRBJ1-5; tentative D call: TRBD1 (5 bases). V was cut by 7 bases and J by 5 bases, with 15 bases left in between. This CDR3 is 14 amino acids long. Germline V lookup: CDR1 LNHDA, CDR2 SQIVND (reference sequence). In DNA form, the CDR3 reads TGTGCCAGTATCGGGGCAACACTCGATCAGCCCCAGCATTTT. Translated: CASIGATLDQPQHF. Looking up the rest from reference TRBV19 and TRBJ1-5 gives the full variable domain: DGGITQSPKYLFRKEGQNVTLSCEQNLNHDAMYWYRQDPGQGLRLIYYSQIVNDFQKGDIAEGYSVSREKKESFPLTVTSAQKNPTAFYLCASIGATLDQPQHFGDGTRLSIL.

This clone was seen only a few times. The rearrangement joins TRBV5-1 to TRBJ2-1; 8 bases match TRBD2. J was trimmed by 8 bases and V by 0 bases; bases with no gene match: 7. The CDR3 is 15 residues long. Germline CDR1 SGHRS, CDR2 YFSETQ. CDR3 nucleotide sequence: TGCGCCAGCAGCTTGGGAGGACTAGCCAACGATGAGCAGTTCTTC. Amino acids: CASSLGGLANDEQFF.

The rearrangement joins TRBV7-8 to TRBJ2-1; D gene uncertain. The germline CDR1 and CDR2 sequences are SGHVS and FQNEAQ. V was cut by 5 bases and J by 2 bases, with 7 bases left in between. This CDR3 spans 13 amino acids. The CDR3 is CASSPSPYNEQFF. The CDR3, as DNA: TGTGCCAGCAGCCCGTCTCCCTACAATGAGCAGTTCTTC. The complete variable domain, with remaining parts taken from reference TRBV7-8 and TRBJ2-1, reads GAGVSQSPRYKVAKRGQDVALRCDPISGHVSLFWYQQALGQGPEFLTYFQNEAQLDKSGLPSDRFFAERPEGSVSTLKIQRTQQEDSAVYLCASSPSPYNEQFFGPGTRLTVL.

V gene TRBV5-1 combines with J gene TRBJ2-1, with 8 positions matching TRBD2. The CDR3 totals 15 residues. From germline, CDR1 is SGHRS and CDR2 YFSETQ. V shed 7 bases and J 3 bases; nucleotides not matched to a gene: 9. The chain's CDR3 is CASVSTGGVYNEQFF. In DNA, the CDR3 is TGCGCCAGCGTTTCAACGGGAGGGGTCTACAATGAGCAGTTCTTC.

V gene TRBV11-2 combines with J gene TRBJ2-7, with D unclear. Deletions cut 4 bases from V and 0 bases from J, with 7 bases between. CDR1 is SGHAT, CDR2 FQNNGV, per germline. This CDR3 spans 13 amino acids. CDR3 DNA: TGTGCCAGCAGCTCTCGACTCTCCTACGAGCAGTACTTC. Translated: CASSSRLSYEQYF.

The chain combines TRBV7-2 with TRBJ2-7; 7 positions match TRBD1. Germline V lookup: CDR1 SGHTA, CDR2 FQGNSA. With V trimmed by 1 base and J by 5 bases, 5 bases remained unmatched. This CDR3 spans 14 amino acids. CDR3 residues: CASSLGGGINEQYF. DNA of the CDR3: TGTGCCAGCAGCTTAGGAGGGGGCATCAACGAGCAGTACTTC.

This chain links TRBV28 with TRBJ1-1, with D hard to call. This CDR3 contains 12 residues. Germline CDR1 and CDR2: MDHEN and SYDVKM. V dropped 6 bases and J dropped 5 bases, with 10 bases sitting between them. In nucleotides, the CDR3 is TGTGCCAGCAGAGTCGGGGAAACTGAAGCTTTCTTT. It specifies CASRVGETEAFF.

V is TRBV13 and J is TRBJ2-1, with a possible D match to TRBD1 (6 bases). The CDR3 length is 15 residues. Germline CDR1 and CDR2: PRHDT and FYEKMQ (reference sequence). V lost 5 bases and J lost 4, with 15 bases in between. CDR3: CASSLFRGRYNEQFF. The CDR3 coding sequence is TGTGCCAGCAGCCTTTTCAGGGGAAGATACAATGAGCAGTTCTTC.

This clone was seen more than once but under ten times. This chain uses TRBV6-1 with TRBJ2-5; TRBD2 matches 7 bases. The DNA matches TRBJ2-7 better at its end, which makes the J call doubtful. CDR1 MNHNS and CDR2 SASEGT come from the germline V gene. The CDR3 spans 14 residues. Here the CDR3 reads CASNPRTSSYEQYF. CDR3 DNA sequence: TGTGCCAGCAATCCCAGGACTAGCTCCTACGAGCAGTACTTC.

This clone showed up just a few times. The J gene is TRBJ2-7, the V gene TRBV29-1; TRBD2 aligns across 7 bases. This CDR3 contains 14 residues. Germline CDR1 SQVTM, CDR2 ANQGSEA. With V trimmed by 6 bases and J by 2 bases, 10 bases remained unmatched. This chain's CDR3 is CSVLELATTYEQYF. CDR3 bases: TGCAGCGTGTTGGAACTAGCGACCACCTACGAGCAGTACTTC.

As for this clone: This sample also contains other DNA sequences that code for the same CDR3. The chain links TRBV30 to TRBJ1-2; D uncertain. Germline V gene sequence: CDR1 GTSNPN, CDR2 SVGIG (reference sequence). With 0 bases removed from V and 8 bases from J, the gap between germline ends came to 10 bases. The CDR3 spans 12 residues. The CDR3 protein is CAWSVRGYGYTF. The CDR3 DNA reads TGTGCCTGGAGTGTACGCGGTTACGGCTACACCTTC.

The genes are TRBV11-2 and TRBJ1-3; weak D call: TRBD1 (6 bases). V lost 1 base, J lost 4 bases, and 14 bases lay in between. CDR3 length: 16 residues. Germline CDR1 reads SGHAT; CDR2 reads FQNNGV. The CDR3 here is CASSLGPRGSGNTIYF. CDR3 bases: TGTGCCAGCAGCTTAGGCCCCAGGGGTAGCGGAAACACCATATATTTT.

This chain joins TRBV14 and TRBJ2-1, with 11 bases that match TRBD1. J gave up 8 bases and V 7 bases, and 10 bases lay outside the gene matches. Germline V gene lookup returns CDR1 SGHDN and CDR2 FVKESK. This CDR3 spans 15 amino acids. Here the CDR3 reads CASTKDRGLVYEQFF. In DNA, the CDR3 is TGTGCCAGCACCAAGGACAGGGGGCTTGTCTATGAGCAGTTCTTC.

The chain joins TRBV4-1 to TRBJ2-5; D gene ambiguous. Trimming removed 2 bases from V and 4 bases from J, with 14 bases in between. CDR3 length: 15 amino acids. Germline assignment: CDR1 MGHRA and CDR2 YSYEKL. CDR3 coding DNA: TGCGCCAGCAGCCAATCTGCCGGACCCCCAGAGACCCAGTACTTC. It encodes CASSQSAGPPETQYF.

In this sample, this clone turned up a few times. CDR3 nucleotide sequence: TGCGCCAGCAGCCAAGTCCAAGGCCGGGGGAACTATGGCTACACCTTC. Residues: CASSQVQGRGNYGYTF. The chain joins TRBV4-1 to TRBJ1-2; TRBD1 might be the D (5 bases). V lost 1 base to trimming and J lost 2 bases, with 14 bases between them. Germline values: CDR1 MGHRA, CDR2 YSYEKL. The CDR3 consists of 16 residues.

As concerns this clone: Other nucleotide sequences from this sample produce the same CDR3. This rearrangement joins TRBV15 to TRBJ2-7; D is ambiguous. The V end was cut by 3 bases, the J end by 0 bases, with 12 bases between. The V gene's germline CDR1 is LNHNV and CDR2 YYDKDF (reference sequence). The CDR3 has 15 amino acids. In DNA, the CDR3 is TGTGCCACCAGCAGGGTCCTCGGTTCCTCCTACGAGCAGTACTTC. It translates to CATSRVLGSSYEQYF.

V gene TRBV9 combines with J gene TRBJ2-7; TRBD1 is a possible D gene (6 bases). Germline V gene sequence: CDR1 SGDLS, CDR2 YYNGEE. The CDR3 extends over 14 amino acids. V shed 1 base and J shed 3 bases, with 11 bases lying between them. For the CDR3, the DNA is TGTGCCAGCAGCGTATCTACAGGGCGCTACGAGCAGTACTTC. The encoded protein is CASSVSTGRYEQYF.

This sequence joins TRBV4-1 and TRBJ2-7; 8 positions match TRBD1. The CDR3 covers 16 residues. The trim removed 0 bases at V and 6 bases at J, leaving 10 bases unmatched. Germline V CDR1 and CDR2: MGHRA, YSYEKL. CDR3 in DNA: TGCGCCAGCAGCCAAGATCAAGGACAGGGCACATTCGAGCAGTACTTC. The encoded protein is CASSQDQGQGTFEQYF.

This sequence joins TRBV19 and TRBJ2-7; weak D call: TRBD1 (5 bases). The CDR3 extends over 15 amino acids. The V and J ends lost 7 bases and 3 bases respectively, with 19 bases between them. Germline CDR1 and CDR2: LNHDA and SQIVND (reference sequence). The CDR3 is CASTYSTGGYYEQYF. CDR3 in DNA: TGTGCCAGTACCTATTCTACAGGCGGCTACTACGAGCAGTACTTC.

The chain recombines TRBV7-8 with TRBJ2-1; D gene ambiguous. V was pared by 3 bases and J by 4 bases, with 16 bases between. This CDR3 is 16 amino acids long. The germline V gene has CDR1 SGHVS and CDR2 FQNEAQ. The CDR3 is CASSFNSRALYNEQFF. The CDR3 coding sequence is TGTGCCAGCAGCTTCAATTCAAGGGCTCTTTACAATGAGCAGTTCTTC. The full variable domain, rest sourced from reference TRBV7-8 and TRBJ2-1, is GAGVSQSPRYKVAKRGQDVALRCDPISGHVSLFWYQQALGQGPEFLTYFQNEAQLDKSGLPSDRFFAERPEGSVSTLKIQRTQQEDSAVYLCASSFNSRALYNEQFFGPGTRLTVL.

The V gene is TRBV30, the J gene TRBJ2-1; TRBD1 aligns across 7 bases. The V gene's germline CDR1 is GTSNPN and CDR2 SVGIG (reference sequence). The trim removed 2 bases at V and 7 bases at J, leaving 8 bases unmatched. The CDR3 sequence is 14 residues long. The CDR3 sequence is CAWSFVTGRNEQFF. DNA for the CDR3: TGTGCCTGGAGTTTCGTGACAGGGCGGAATGAGCAGTTCTTC.

By frequency in the sample, this clone is medium-sized. This chain uses TRBV4-3 with TRBJ1-2, with a weak D call TRBD1 (6 bases). The CDR3 is 15 residues long. Germline loops: CDR1 LGHNA, CDR2 YSLEER. Deletions cut 0 bases from V and 4 bases from J, with 12 bases between. The CDR3 DNA sequence: TGCGCCAGCAGCCAAGATCCCAGGGGTATCTATGGCTACACCTTC. Amino acids: CASSQDPRGIYGYTF.

The chain combines TRBV14 with TRBJ2-7, with TRBD2 matching over 7 bases. The CDR3 extends over 12 amino acids. V lost 10 bases and J lost 3; bases outside the gene matches: 6. The germline gives CDR1 SGHDN, CDR2 FVKESK. The chain's CDR3 is CATAGQNYEQYF. As DNA, the CDR3 is TGTGCCACAGCGGGGCAGAACTACGAGCAGTACTTC.

The V and J genes are TRBV9 and TRBJ2-7; 11 nucleotides match TRBD2. Losses at the gene ends were 3 bases for V and 5 bases for J; bases not matched to a gene: 16. Germline loops: CDR1 SGDLS, CDR2 YYNGEE. The CDR3 length is 18 residues. CDR3 nucleotides: TGTGCCAGCAGCGCAAGCCCCTGGACTAGCGGGTACGCCGACGAGCAGTACTTC. This codes for CASSASPWTSGYADEQYF.

The chain uses TRBV27 and TRBJ2-1; 9 nucleotides agree with TRBD2. Trimming at V came to 5 bases and at J to 2 bases, leaving 13 bases not matched to a gene. This CDR3 is built from 18 residues. Germline values: CDR1 MNHEY, CDR2 SMNVEV (reference sequence). This CDR3 reads CASSPGGPWTSAYNEQFF. The CDR3 coding sequence is TGTGCCAGCAGTCCCGGGGGGCCTTGGACTAGCGCCTACAATGAGCAGTTCTTC.

The chain employs TRBV7-8 and TRBJ2-5, with 7 bases identical to TRBD2. Germline V CDR1 and CDR2: SGHVS, FQNEAQ. J gave up 4 bases and V 6 bases, and 8 bases lay outside the gene matches. The CDR3 length is 14 residues. The CDR3 DNA follows: TGTGCCAGCAGGGAAGGACTAGACCCAGAGACCCAGTACTTC. It codes for CASREGLDPETQYF.

This rearrangement joins TRBV5-4 to TRBJ2-1; D gene unclear. Germline assignment: CDR1 SGHNT and CDR2 YYREEE (reference sequence). The length of the CDR3 is 14 residues. V lost 1 base, J lost 2 bases, and 7 bases lay in between. The CDR3 protein is CASSLFSPYNEQFF. As DNA, the CDR3 is TGTGCCAGCAGCTTGTTTAGCCCCTACAATGAGCAGTTCTTC. Full variable domain (remainder filled in from reference TRBV5-4 and TRBJ2-1): ETGVTQSPTHLIKTRGQQVTLRCSSQSGHNTVSWYQQALGQGPQFIFQYYREEENGRGNFPPRFSGLQFPNYSSELNVNALELDDSALYLCASSLFSPYNEQFFGPGTRLTVL.

V and J are TRBV7-9 and TRBJ1-4, with 7 bases identical to TRBD1. Germline CDR1 SEHNR, CDR2 FQNEAQ (reference sequence). Trimming at V came to 5 bases and at J to 4 bases, leaving 1 base not matched to a gene. The CDR3 loop spans 13 amino acids. The CDR3 sequence is CASSGQDNEKLFF. CDR3 DNA: TGTGCCAGCAGCGGACAGGATAATGAAAAACTGTTTTTT.